Following are 19 T cell receptor beta chains from one sample sequenced in a study of OX40 agonist ivuxolimab in advanced cancers. The assay was immunoSEQ multiplex PCR, and TCRdb's table has in-frame clones only and misses some. The table lists over 90,000 clones, roughly 89% of them singletons. The source was CD4+ or CD8+ T cells sorted from blood, collected in a trial of the OX40 agonist ivuxolimab. These receptors were obtained from an adult with an advanced solid tumor such as melanoma, head and neck, liver or kidney cancer.

The rearrangement uses TRBV6-1 and TRBJ2-7; no definite D call. Germline-derived CDR1 and CDR2 are MNHNS and SASEGT. V was cut by 7 bases and J by 6 bases, with 10 bases left in between. This CDR3 has 11 residues. The CDR3 DNA follows: TGTGCCAGCAAGATGATTAGCGAGCAGTACTTC. Translation gives CASKMISEQYF.

Only a few counts were recorded for this clone. The gene calls are TRBV5-1 and TRBJ2-1; D gene unclear. Germline V lookup: CDR1 SGHRS, CDR2 YFSETQ. Trimming removed 0 bases at V and 5 bases at J, with 3 bases between. This CDR3 is 12 amino acids long. CDR3 DNA: TGCGCCAGCAGCTTGGGTAACAATGAGCAGTTCTTC. It codes for CASSLGNNEQFF.

Details on this clone: Additional DNA sequences in this sample encode the identical CDR3. This rearrangement joins TRBV7-9 to TRBJ1-2, with TRBD1 matching over 7 bases. The germline CDR1 and CDR2 sequences are SEHNR and FQNEAQ (reference sequence). CDR3 size: 14 residues. The V and J ends lost 0 bases and 4 bases, in that order; junction bases with no gene match: 2. The CDR3 loop reads CASSLAGGGYGYTF. The DNA of the CDR3 is TGTGCCAGCAGCTTAGCAGGGGGCGGCTATGGCTACACCTTC.

V is TRBV6-1 and J is TRBJ2-3, with D possibly TRBD1 on 5 matching bases. From germline, CDR1 is MNHNS and CDR2 SASEGT. This CDR3 region has 19 residues. Trimming pared 4 bases from V and 0 bases from J, leaving 23 bases between. DNA of the CDR3: TGTGCCAGCAGTGTCTTCGAGGTGCCAGGGATGGTGAGCACAGATACGCAGTATTTT. Its translation is CASSVFEVPGMVSTDTQYF.

The chain couples TRBV5-1 to TRBJ2-4; 10 bases are a match to TRBD1. CDR1 SGHRS and CDR2 YFSETQ come from the germline V gene. V lost 0 bases to trimming and J lost 1 base; unmatched junction nucleotides: 1. CDR3 size: 16 residues. CDR3 bases: TGCGCCAGCAGCTTGGGACAGGGGGCGGCCAAAAACATTCAGTACTTC. It yields the protein CASSLGQGAAKNIQYF.

The rearrangement joins TRBV11-3 to TRBJ2-7; the D call may be TRBD1 or TRBD2 (5 bases each). From germline, CDR1 is SGHNT and CDR2 YENEEA. Trimming cost V 5 bases and J 1 base, with 21 bases left between them. The length of the CDR3 is 17 residues. This CDR3 reads CASSRERGTVSSYEQYF. The CDR3 DNA follows: TGTGCCAGCAGCCGAGAACGAGGGACCGTGAGTTCCTACGAGCAGTACTTC.

The chain employs TRBV5-1 and TRBJ2-7; tentatively, D is TRBD2 (6 bases). The CDR3 sequence is 14 residues long. Trimming took off 4 bases at V and 7 bases at J, with 18 bases between the two ends. The germline V gene encodes CDR1 SGHRS and CDR2 YFSETQ. CDR3 region: CASSPGTPFQEQYF. CDR3 DNA sequence: TGCGCCAGCAGCCCGGGGACTCCTTTTCAGGAGCAGTACTTC.

About this clone: Its ends do not fully match the called genes, so a read error is possible. This rearrangement joins TRBV19 to TRBJ2-2; 10 bases fit TRBD1. CDR1 and CDR2 (germline): LNHDA, SQIVND (reference sequence). This CDR3 has 14 residues. The CDR3 nucleotides are TGTGCCAGTACGGACAGGGGGAAAACCGAGGAGCTGTTTTTT. Its protein product is CASTDRGKTEELFF.

V and J are TRBV6-1 and TRBJ1-1, with D possibly TRBD1 on 6 matching bases. Germline V gene data show CDR1 as MNHNS and CDR2 as SASEGT. CDR3 size: 14 residues. V dropped 2 bases and J dropped 5 bases, with 12 bases sitting between them. For the CDR3, the DNA is TGTGCCAGCAGTGAAAGGGGGGTATTAACTGAAGCTTTCTTT. It yields the protein CASSERGVLTEAFF.

This chain connects TRBV5-1 to TRBJ2-5, with unresolved D. This CDR3 is built from 17 residues. CDR1 and CDR2 (germline): SGHRS, YFSETQ. V lost 0 bases to trimming and J lost 4 bases, with 19 bases between them. The CDR3 loop is CASSLVTGPRPSETQYF. The CDR3 DNA reads as TGCGCCAGCAGCTTGGTCACCGGGCCGCGGCCGTCAGAGACCCAGTACTTC.

V gene TRBV27 combines with J gene TRBJ2-6, with 10 positions matching TRBD1. The CDR3 totals 18 residues. V shed 8 bases and J 2 bases; nucleotides not matched to a gene: 12. The germline gives CDR1 MNHEY, CDR2 SMNVEV (reference sequence). The CDR3 is CASLDRGWNSPGANVLTF. The CDR3 DNA follows: TGTGCCAGCCTGGACAGGGGGTGGAATAGTCCTGGGGCCAACGTCCTGACTTTC.

The chain employs TRBV19 and TRBJ1-5, with D uncertain. This CDR3 spans 14 amino acids. The V end lost 5 bases, the J end lost 4 bases, and 12 bases lay between the germline ends. The germline V gene encodes CDR1 LNHDA and CDR2 SQIVND (reference sequence). The DNA of the CDR3 is TGTGCCAGTAGTGGTGGACTAGGGAATCAGCCCCAGCATTTT. Its translation: CASSGGLGNQPQHF.

This sequence joins TRBV4-1 and TRBJ2-7; 7 bases are a match to TRBD1. Germline V gene sequence: CDR1 MGHRA, CDR2 YSYEKL. Trimming took 0 bases from V and 5 from J; bases not matched to a gene: 10. This CDR3 comprises 16 residues. Here the CDR3 DNA reads TGCGCCAGCAGCCAAGATCGTAAAGGGGGCAGGCACGAGCAGTACTTC. Its translation: CASSQDRKGGRHEQYF.

The rearrangement links TRBV5-6 to TRBJ2-5; the D is unclear. V was clipped by 4 bases and J by 5 bases, with 12 bases between them. The germline V gene has CDR1 SGHDT and CDR2 YYEEEE. The CDR3 totals 13 residues. CDR3 bases: TGTGCCAGCAGCCCGGGCCGGCGGGAGACCCAGTACTTC. It codes for CASSPGRRETQYF.

A few counts support this clone. As DNA, the CDR3 is TGTGCCAGCAGCTCGGGAGTGGGGATCTATGGCTACACCTTC. Translated: CASSSGVGIYGYTF. The V and J genes are TRBV5-4 and TRBJ1-2; no clear D gene. V lost 3 bases, J lost 4 bases, and 13 bases lay in between. This CDR3 is 14 amino acids long. The V gene's germline CDR1 is SGHNT and CDR2 YYREEE (reference sequence).

The count of this clone is one. The V and J genes are TRBV30 and TRBJ1-1, with a possible D match to TRBD1 (5 bases). V lost 0 bases and J 4 bases, leaving 12 bases between the germline ends. Germline V CDR1 and CDR2: GTSNPN, SVGIG (reference sequence). CDR3 length: 14 amino acids. CDR3 amino acids: CAWSVTGRGTEAFF. In DNA, the CDR3 is TGTGCCTGGAGTGTAACAGGCCGGGGCACTGAAGCTTTCTTT.

V gene TRBV5-6 combines with J gene TRBJ2-7, with D perhaps assigned TRBD1 or TRBD2 (5 bases each). The germline CDR1 and CDR2 sequences are SGHDT and YYEEEE. Trimming took off 5 bases at V and 3 bases at J, with 21 bases between the two ends. This CDR3 region has 16 residues. The CDR3 DNA sequence: TGTGCCAGCAGGTTTGGCGCGTCGGGACCGGGCTACGAGCAGTACTTC. It encodes CASRFGASGPGYEQYF.

The rearrangement links TRBV5-1 to TRBJ2-7; TRBD2 matches at 7 bases. Losses at the gene ends were 0 bases for V and 7 bases for J; bases not matched to a gene: 7. CDR1 is SGHRS and CDR2 is YFSETQ in the germline V gene. The CDR3 totals 14 residues. CDR3 nucleotide sequence: TGCGCCAGCAGCTTGGCCGGGGGAGGGCTGGAGCAGTACTTC. Translated, it gives CASSLAGGGLEQYF.

The V and J genes are TRBV30 and TRBJ2-7; D is undetermined. The V gene's germline CDR1 is GTSNPN and CDR2 SVGIG (reference sequence). The CDR3 spans 12 residues. Trimming took 0 bases from V and 12 from J, leaving 15 bases between them. CDR3 nucleotides: TGTGCCTGGAGTGTAGGCCAGAACTCCCCGTACTTC. Encoded protein: CAWSVGQNSPYF.